The clone carrying this T cell receptor (beta chain) was detected only a few times. Its cognate antigen is unknown. This sample was taken from a study of OX40 agonist ivuxolimab in advanced cancers. Profiled with immunoSEQ multiplex PCR; TCRdb holds only in-frame clones, not every one. The sample lists fewer than 70,000 clones; about 89% were seen once. Regarding the study as a whole: The 0.1-3.0 mg/kg partial responders had among the lowest clonal expansion.

This material consisted of CD4+ or CD8+ T cells sorted from blood, taken in a trial of the OX40 agonist ivuxolimab. The TCR originated in an adult with an advanced solid tumor such as melanoma, head and neck, liver or kidney cancer.

CDR3 nucleotides: TGTGCCAGCAGTTTACCACCCCCGGGACAGGCCAAAGGGAGCTCCTACAATGAGCAGTTCTTC. Encoded protein: CASSLPPPGQAKGSSYNEQFF. The J gene is TRBJ2-1, the V gene TRBV28, with 8 bases matching TRBD1. The CDR3 is 21 amino acids. The V segment lost 2 bases and the J segment 0 bases; nucleotides outside the gene matches: 18. CDR1 and CDR2 from the germline V gene are MDHEN and SYDVKM.